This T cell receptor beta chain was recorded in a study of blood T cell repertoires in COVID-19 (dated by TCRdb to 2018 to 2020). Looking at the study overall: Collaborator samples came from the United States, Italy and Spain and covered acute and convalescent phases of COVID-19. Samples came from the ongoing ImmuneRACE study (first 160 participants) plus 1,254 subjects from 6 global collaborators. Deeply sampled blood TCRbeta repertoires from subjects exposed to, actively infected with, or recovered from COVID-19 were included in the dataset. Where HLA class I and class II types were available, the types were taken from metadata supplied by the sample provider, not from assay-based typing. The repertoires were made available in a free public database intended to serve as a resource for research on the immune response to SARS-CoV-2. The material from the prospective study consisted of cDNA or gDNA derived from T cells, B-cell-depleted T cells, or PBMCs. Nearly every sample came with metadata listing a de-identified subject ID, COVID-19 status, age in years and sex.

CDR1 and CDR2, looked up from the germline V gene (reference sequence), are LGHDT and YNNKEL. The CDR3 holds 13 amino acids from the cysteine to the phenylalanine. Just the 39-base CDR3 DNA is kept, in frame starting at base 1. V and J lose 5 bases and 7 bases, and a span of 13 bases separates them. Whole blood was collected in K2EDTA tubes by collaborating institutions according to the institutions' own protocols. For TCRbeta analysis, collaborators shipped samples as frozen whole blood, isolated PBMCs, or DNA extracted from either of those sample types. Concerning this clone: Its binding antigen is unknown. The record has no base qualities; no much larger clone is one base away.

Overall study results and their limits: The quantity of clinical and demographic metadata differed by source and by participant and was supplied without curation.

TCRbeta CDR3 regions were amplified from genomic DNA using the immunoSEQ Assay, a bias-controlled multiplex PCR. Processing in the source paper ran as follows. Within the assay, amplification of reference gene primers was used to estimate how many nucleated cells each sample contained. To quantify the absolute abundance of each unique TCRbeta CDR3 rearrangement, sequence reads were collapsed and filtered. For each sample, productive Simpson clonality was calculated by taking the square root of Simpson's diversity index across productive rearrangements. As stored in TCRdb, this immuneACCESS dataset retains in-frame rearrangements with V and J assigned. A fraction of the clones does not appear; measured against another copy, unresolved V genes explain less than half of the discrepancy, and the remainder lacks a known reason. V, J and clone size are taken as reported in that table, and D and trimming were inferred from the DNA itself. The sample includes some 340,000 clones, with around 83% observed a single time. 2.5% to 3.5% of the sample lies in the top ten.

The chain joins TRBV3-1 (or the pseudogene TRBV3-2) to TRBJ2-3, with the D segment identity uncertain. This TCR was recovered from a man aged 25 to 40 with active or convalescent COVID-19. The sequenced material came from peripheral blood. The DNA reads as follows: TGTGCCAGCAGCTGGGCAGATACCTATACGCAGTATTTT. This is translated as CASSWADTYTQYF.